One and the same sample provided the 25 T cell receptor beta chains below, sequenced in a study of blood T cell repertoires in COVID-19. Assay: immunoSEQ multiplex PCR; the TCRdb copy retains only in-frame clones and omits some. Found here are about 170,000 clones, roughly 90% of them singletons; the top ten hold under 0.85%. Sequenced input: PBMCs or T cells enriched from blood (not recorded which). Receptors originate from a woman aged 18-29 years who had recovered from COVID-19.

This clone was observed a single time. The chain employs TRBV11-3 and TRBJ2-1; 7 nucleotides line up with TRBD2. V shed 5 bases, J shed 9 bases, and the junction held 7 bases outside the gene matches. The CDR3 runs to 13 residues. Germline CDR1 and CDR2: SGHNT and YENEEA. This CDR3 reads CASSQGGRSEQFF. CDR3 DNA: TGTGCCAGCAGCCAGGGAGGGAGAAGTGAGCAGTTCTTC.

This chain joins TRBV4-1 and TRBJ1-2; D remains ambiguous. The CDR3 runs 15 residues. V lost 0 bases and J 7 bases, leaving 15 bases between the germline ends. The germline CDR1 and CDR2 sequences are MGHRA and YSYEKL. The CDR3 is CASSQDSRPFLGYTF. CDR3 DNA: TGCGCCAGCAGCCAAGATTCTAGACCATTCCTTGGCTACACCTTC.

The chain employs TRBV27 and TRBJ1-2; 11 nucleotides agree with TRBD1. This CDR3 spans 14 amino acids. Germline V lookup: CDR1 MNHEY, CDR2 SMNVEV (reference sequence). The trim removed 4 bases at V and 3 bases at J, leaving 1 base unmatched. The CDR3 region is CASSWTGGDYGYTF. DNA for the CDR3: TGTGCCAGCAGTTGGACAGGGGGCGACTATGGCTACACCTTC.

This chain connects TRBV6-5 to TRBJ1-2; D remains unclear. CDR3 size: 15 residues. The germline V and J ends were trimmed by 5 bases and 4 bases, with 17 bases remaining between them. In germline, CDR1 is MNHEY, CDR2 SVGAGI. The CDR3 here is CASSRPDEGSYGYTF. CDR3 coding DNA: TGTGCCAGCAGTAGACCGGACGAGGGATCCTATGGCTACACCTTC.

The CDR3 is CASSYSKREVSDTQYF. CDR3 sequence (DNA): TGTGCCAGCAGTTACAGTAAGAGGGAAGTTTCAGATACGCAGTATTTT. This chain joins TRBV6-2 or TRBV6-3 and TRBJ2-3; weak D call: TRBD2 (5 bases). Trimming removed 2 bases from V and 4 bases from J, with 16 bases in between. The CDR3 has 16 residues. Germline V gene lookup returns CDR1 MNHEY and CDR2 SVGEGT.

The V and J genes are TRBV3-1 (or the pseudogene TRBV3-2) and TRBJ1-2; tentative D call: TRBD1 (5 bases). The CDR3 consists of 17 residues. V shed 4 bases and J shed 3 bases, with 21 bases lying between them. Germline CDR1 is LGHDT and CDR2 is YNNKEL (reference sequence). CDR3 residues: CASSRPRRQGVDYGYTF. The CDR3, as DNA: TGTGCCAGCAGCCGCCCTCGTAGGCAAGGGGTTGACTATGGCTACACCTTC.

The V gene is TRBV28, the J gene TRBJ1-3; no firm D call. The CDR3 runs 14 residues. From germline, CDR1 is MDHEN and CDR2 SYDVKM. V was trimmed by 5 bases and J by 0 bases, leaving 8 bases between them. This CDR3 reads CASSRSGSGNTIYF. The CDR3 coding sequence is TGTGCCAGCAGTCGGTCGGGCTCTGGAAACACCATATATTTT.

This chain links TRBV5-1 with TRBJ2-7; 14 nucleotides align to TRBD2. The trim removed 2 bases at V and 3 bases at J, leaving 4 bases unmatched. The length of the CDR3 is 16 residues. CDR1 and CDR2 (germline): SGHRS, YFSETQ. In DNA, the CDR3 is TGCGCCAGCAGCTTCGGGACTAGCGGGGGCATCTACGAGCAGTACTTC. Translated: CASSFGTSGGIYEQYF. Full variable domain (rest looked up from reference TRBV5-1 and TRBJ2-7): KAGVTQTPRYLIKTRGQQVTLSCSPISGHRSVSWYQQTPGQGLQFLFEYFSETQRNKGNFPGRFSGRQFSNSRSEMNVSTLELGDSALYLCASSFGTSGGIYEQYFGPGTRLTVT.

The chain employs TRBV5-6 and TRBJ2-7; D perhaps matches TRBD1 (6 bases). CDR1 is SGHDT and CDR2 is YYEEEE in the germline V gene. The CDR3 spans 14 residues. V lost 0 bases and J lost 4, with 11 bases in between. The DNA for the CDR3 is TGTGCCAGCAGCTTGGTCGAGGGACAATACGAGCAGTACTTC. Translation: CASSLVEGQYEQYF.

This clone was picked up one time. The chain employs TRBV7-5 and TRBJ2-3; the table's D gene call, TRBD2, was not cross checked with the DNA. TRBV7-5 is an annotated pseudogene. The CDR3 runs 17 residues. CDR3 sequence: CARSPKRGREATDTQYF. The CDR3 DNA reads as TGTGCCAGAAGTCCGAAGAGGGGGCGGGAGGCCACGGATACGCAGTATTTT.

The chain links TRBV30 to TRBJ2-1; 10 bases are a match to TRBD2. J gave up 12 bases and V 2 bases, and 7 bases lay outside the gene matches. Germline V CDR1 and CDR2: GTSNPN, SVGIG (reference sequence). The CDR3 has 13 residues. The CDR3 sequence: CAWSRLAGVGQFF. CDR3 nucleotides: TGTGCCTGGAGTCGGCTAGCGGGAGTGGGGCAGTTCTTC.

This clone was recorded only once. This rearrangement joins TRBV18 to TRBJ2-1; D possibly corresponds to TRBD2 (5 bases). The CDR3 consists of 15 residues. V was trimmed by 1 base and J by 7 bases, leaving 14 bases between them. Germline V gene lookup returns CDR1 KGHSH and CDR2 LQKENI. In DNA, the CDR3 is TGTGCCAGCTCACCACGTCTAGGAGGAGAGAATGAGCAGTTCTTC. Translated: CASSPRLGGENEQFF. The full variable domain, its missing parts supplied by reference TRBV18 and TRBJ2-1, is NAGVMQNPRHLVRRRGQEARLRCSPMKGHSHVYWYRQLPEEGLKFMVYLQKENIIDESGMPKERFSAEFPKEGPSILRIQQVVRGDSAAYFCASSPRLGGENEQFFGPGTRLTVL.

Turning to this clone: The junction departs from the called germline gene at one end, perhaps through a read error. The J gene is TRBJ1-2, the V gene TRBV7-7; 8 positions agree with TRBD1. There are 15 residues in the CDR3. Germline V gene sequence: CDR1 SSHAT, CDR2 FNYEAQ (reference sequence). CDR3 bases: TGTGCTAGCAGCCGGCGGGACAGGATTGACTATGGCTACACCTTC. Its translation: CASSRRDRIDYGYTF.

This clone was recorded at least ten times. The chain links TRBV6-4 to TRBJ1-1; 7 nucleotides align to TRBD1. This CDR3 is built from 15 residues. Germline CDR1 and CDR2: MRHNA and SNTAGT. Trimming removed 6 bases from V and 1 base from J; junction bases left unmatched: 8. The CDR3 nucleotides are TGTGCCAGCAGGCCCCAGGGGGGTTCGAACACTGAAGCTTTCTTT. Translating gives CASRPQGGSNTEAFF.

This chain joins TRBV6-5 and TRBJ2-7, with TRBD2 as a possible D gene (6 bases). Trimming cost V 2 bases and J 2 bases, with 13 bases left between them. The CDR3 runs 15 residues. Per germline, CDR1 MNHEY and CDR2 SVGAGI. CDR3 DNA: TGTGCCAGCAGTTACGGGGGGACCCCTGCCTACGAGCAGTACTTC. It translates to CASSYGGTPAYEQYF.

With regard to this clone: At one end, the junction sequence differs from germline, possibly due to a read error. CDR3 bases: TGTGCCAGCAGTGACTCTCTAGCGGGGGGAGCGTTCTTC. This translates into CASSDSLAGGAFF. This chain uses TRBV6-5 with TRBJ2-1; 11 nucleotides match TRBD2. The CDR3 covers 13 residues. The V gene's germline CDR1 is MNHEY and CDR2 SVGAGI.

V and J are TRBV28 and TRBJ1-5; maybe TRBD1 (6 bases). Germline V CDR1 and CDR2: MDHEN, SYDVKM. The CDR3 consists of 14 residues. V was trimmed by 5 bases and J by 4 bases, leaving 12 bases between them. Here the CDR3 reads CASSPPDRNQPQHF. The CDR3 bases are TGTGCCAGCAGTCCCCCCGACAGGAATCAGCCCCAGCATTTT.

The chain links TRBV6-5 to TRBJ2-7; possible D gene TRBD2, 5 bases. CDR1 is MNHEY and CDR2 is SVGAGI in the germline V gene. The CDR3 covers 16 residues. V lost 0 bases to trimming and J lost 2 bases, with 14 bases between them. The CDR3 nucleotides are TGTGCCAGCAGTTACTCGGTTGCTAGCCAGACCTACGAGCAGTACTTC. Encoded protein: CASSYSVASQTYEQYF.

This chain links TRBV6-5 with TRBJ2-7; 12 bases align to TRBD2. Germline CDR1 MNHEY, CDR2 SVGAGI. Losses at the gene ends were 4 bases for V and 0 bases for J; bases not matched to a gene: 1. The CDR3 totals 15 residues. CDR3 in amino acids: CASSLTSGSSYEQYF. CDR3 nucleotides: TGTGCCAGCAGTTTGACTAGCGGGAGCTCCTACGAGCAGTACTTC.

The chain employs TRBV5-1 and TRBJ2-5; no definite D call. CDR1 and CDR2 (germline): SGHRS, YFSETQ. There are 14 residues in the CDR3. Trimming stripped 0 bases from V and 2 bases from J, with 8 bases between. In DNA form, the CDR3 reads TGCGCCAGCAGCTTGGCGGGTTCTCAAGAGACCCAGTACTTC. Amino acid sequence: CASSLAGSQETQYF. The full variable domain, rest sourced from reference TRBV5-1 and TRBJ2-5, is KAGVTQTPRYLIKTRGQQVTLSCSPISGHRSVSWYQQTPGQGLQFLFEYFSETQRNKGNFPGRFSGRQFSNSRSEMNVSTLELGDSALYLCASSLAGSQETQYFGPGTRLLVL.

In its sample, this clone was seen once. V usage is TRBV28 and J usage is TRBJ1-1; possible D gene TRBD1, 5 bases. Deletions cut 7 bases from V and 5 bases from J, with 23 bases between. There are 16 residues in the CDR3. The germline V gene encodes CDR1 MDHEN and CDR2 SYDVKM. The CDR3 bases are TGTGCCAGCATAGACGCCCAGGCAGGGAAGGCAACTGAAGCTTTCTTT. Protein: CASIDAQAGKATEAFF.

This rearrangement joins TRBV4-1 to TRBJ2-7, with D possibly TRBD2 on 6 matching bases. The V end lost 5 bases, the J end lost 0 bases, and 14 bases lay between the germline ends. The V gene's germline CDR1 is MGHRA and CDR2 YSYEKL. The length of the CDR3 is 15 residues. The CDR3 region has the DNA TGCGCCAGCAGCGAACCGGGACTGAGCTCCTACGAGCAGTACTTC. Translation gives CASSEPGLSSYEQYF.

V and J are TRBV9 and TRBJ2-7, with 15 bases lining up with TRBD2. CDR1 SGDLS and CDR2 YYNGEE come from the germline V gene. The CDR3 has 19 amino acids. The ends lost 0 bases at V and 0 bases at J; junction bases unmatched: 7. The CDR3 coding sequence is TGTGCCAGCAGCGTAGGTTTAGGACTAGCGGGAGGGCCCTCCTACGAGCAGTACTTC. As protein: CASSVGLGLAGGPSYEQYF.

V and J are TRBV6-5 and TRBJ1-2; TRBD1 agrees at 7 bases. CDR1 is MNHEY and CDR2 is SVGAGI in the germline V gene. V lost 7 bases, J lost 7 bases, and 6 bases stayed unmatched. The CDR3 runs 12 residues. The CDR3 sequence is CASKIQGSGYTF. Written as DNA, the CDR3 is TGTGCCAGCAAAATACAGGGGTCTGGCTACACCTTC.

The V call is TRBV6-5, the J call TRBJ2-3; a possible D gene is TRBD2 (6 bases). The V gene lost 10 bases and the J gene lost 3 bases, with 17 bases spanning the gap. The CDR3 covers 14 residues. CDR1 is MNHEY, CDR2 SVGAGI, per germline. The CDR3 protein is CATAGRTDTDTQYF. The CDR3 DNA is TGTGCCACCGCGGGGAGAACGGATACAGATACGCAGTATTTT.